This TCR beta chain stems from a study of cytomegalovirus exposure and HLA in healthy donors. Study outcomes and limitations: HLA restriction was apparent for most CMV-associated TCR beta chains in a later analysis. For most subjects, TCR beta sequences were reported to predict HLA-A and HLA-B alleles with accuracy. Immune exposure information available was restricted to CMV serostatus.

The V gene's germline CDR1 is SGHDN and CDR2 FVKESK. The CDR3 sequence is 15 residues long. The V end was cut by 5 bases, the J end by 5 bases, with 18 bases between. Those who donated were healthy bone marrow donors. Comments on this clone: Its antigen remains unknown.

Use of 60 Vbeta and 13 Jbeta primers characterized the PCR. TCRdb's copy holds only in-frame clones and misses some; the assay was immunoSEQ multiplex PCR. The top ten hold more than 5.5% of the sample, which has approximately 150,000 clones, about four fifths seen once. Material for sequencing was PBMCs. The rearrangement joins TRBV14 to TRBJ2-5; weak D call: TRBD1 (6 bases). The clonotype comes from a man aged 25-45 years in good health and CMV-seropositive. CDR3 in amino acids: CASSRRAGVRETQYF. CDR3 nucleotides: TGTGCCAGCAGCAGGCGTGCAGGGGTAAGGGAGACCCAGTACTTC.